Presented here are 20 T cell receptor beta chains from one specimen sequenced in a study of beta chain features in type 1 diabetes. Expressed TCRB transcripts were sequenced because the isolated RNA had all been reverse transcribed beforehand. Sequenced by immunoSEQ multiplex PCR; TCRdb stores in-frame clones only, minus some. The table shows more than 300,000 clones, with about 15% occurring only once. The sequencing input was naive CD4+ T cells from blood. These receptors all come from a woman younger than 35 in good health.

This clone turned up a few times. J is TRBJ2-1 and V is TRBV5-4; tentatively, D is TRBD2 (6 bases). This CDR3 contains 16 residues. The germline V gene encodes CDR1 SGHNT and CDR2 YYREEE (reference sequence). Trimming left V 3 bases short and J 1 base short, with 14 bases between. The CDR3 DNA reads as TGTGCCAGCAGCTCACGAGGAGGGAGATCCTACAATGAGCAGTTCTTC. Translating it yields CASSSRGGRSYNEQFF. The full variable domain, rest sourced from reference TRBV5-4 and TRBJ2-1, is ETGVTQSPTHLIKTRGQQVTLRCSSQSGHNTVSWYQQALGQGPQFIFQYYREEENGRGNFPPRFSGLQFPNYSSELNVNALELDDSALYLCASSSRGGRSYNEQFFGPGTRLTVL.

This rearrangement joins TRBV28 to TRBJ2-5; no reliable D call. The germline gives CDR1 MDHEN, CDR2 SYDVKM. This CDR3 spans 12 amino acids. The V end was cut by 1 base, the J end by 7 bases, with 7 bases between. This CDR3 reads CASSLSVGTQYF. CDR3 nucleotides: TGTGCCAGCAGTTTATCCGTCGGGACCCAGTACTTC.

The gene calls are TRBV6-5 and TRBJ1-4; no firm D call. V lost 10 bases, J lost 4 bases, and 16 bases lay in between. CDR3 size: 14 residues. Germline loops: CDR1 MNHEY, CDR2 SVGAGI. As DNA, the CDR3 is TGTGCCACTCGCTGGCGGGCGTTTAATGAAAAACTGTTTTTT. Its translation: CATRWRAFNEKLFF.

In its sample, this clone was seen a few times. The chain links TRBV11-3 to TRBJ2-1; possible D gene TRBD1, 5 bases. Germline V gene sequence: CDR1 SGHNT, CDR2 YENEEA. V lost 0 bases, J lost 2 bases, and 8 bases lay in between. There are 15 residues in the CDR3. The CDR3 DNA follows: TGTGCCAGCAGCTTAGAGGCAGGGACCTACAATGAGCAGTTCTTC. It yields the protein CASSLEAGTYNEQFF.

The rearrangement joins TRBV5-8 to TRBJ2-7, with 7 positions matching TRBD1. CDR3 length equals 14 residues. Germline V CDR1 and CDR2: SGHTS, YDEGEE. Trimming at V came to 4 bases and at J to 0 bases, leaving 4 bases not matched to a gene. The CDR3 sequence: CASSQDRYSYEQYF. The CDR3 nucleotides are TGTGCCAGCAGCCAGGACAGGTACTCCTACGAGCAGTACTTC.

The V and J genes are TRBV4-1 and TRBJ1-2; D gene unclear. The V and J ends lost 7 bases and 0 bases respectively, with 12 bases between them. Germline V gives CDR1 MGHRA, CDR2 YSYEKL. The CDR3 loop spans 14 amino acids. CDR3 region: CASNHPGTNYGYTF. In DNA form, the CDR3 reads TGCGCCAGCAACCACCCGGGAACTAACTATGGCTACACCTTC.

This clone was picked up a small number of times. The chain uses TRBV13 and TRBJ2-3; D not certain. The germline V and J ends were trimmed by 2 bases and 1 base, with 13 bases remaining between them. Germline loops: CDR1 PRHDT, CDR2 FYEKMQ (reference sequence). The CDR3 has 16 amino acids. CDR3 nucleotide sequence: TGTGCCAGCAGCTTAATCAGCAGAGGCCGCACAGATACGCAGTATTTT. Encoded protein: CASSLISRGRTDTQYF.

This clone was seen a handful of times. CDR3 sequence reads: CASSQDLNTEAFF. The CDR3 coding sequence is TGTGCCAGCAGCCAAGATCTAAACACTGAAGCTTTCTTT. The gene calls are TRBV14 and TRBJ1-1, with D hard to call. The V end was cut by 0 bases, the J end by 2 bases, with 4 bases between. The CDR3 consists of 13 residues. Looked up from germline, CDR1 is SGHDN and CDR2 is FVKESK.

A single count supports this clone. This chain joins TRBV7-7 and TRBJ2-1; 7 nucleotides match TRBD1. J lost 8 bases, V lost 1 base, and 8 bases had no gene match. The CDR3 length is 15 residues. The V gene's germline CDR1 is SSHAT and CDR2 FNYEAQ (reference sequence). The CDR3 DNA follows: TGTGCCAGCAGCTTAGGAGATGACAGGGTTCATGAGCAGTTCTTC. Residues: CASSLGDDRVHEQFF.

The J gene is TRBJ1-2, the V gene TRBV6-5; D ambiguous. CDR3 size: 13 residues. Germline-derived CDR1 and CDR2 are MNHEY and SVGAGI. The V and J ends lost 10 bases and 7 bases respectively, with 19 bases between them. CDR3 DNA: TGTGCCACAACCAACTATATCTCGGTTGGCTACACCTTC. This encodes CATTNYISVGYTF.

The table lists this clone with a few counts. V usage is TRBV30 and J usage is TRBJ2-6, with a possible D match to TRBD2 (5 bases). Trimming removed 5 bases at V and 0 bases at J, with 11 bases between. The CDR3 has 15 amino acids. From germline, CDR1 is GTSNPN and CDR2 SVGIG (reference sequence). The CDR3 DNA follows: TGTGCCTGGTGTCCGGACTTCTCTGGGGCCAACGTCCTGACTTTC. It codes for CAWCPDFSGANVLTF.

The chain is built from TRBV30 and TRBJ2-1; D not resolved. V was shortened by 1 base and J by 0 bases, with 10 bases between the two germline ends. Germline V lookup: CDR1 GTSNPN, CDR2 SVGIG (reference sequence). This CDR3 spans 15 amino acids. The CDR3 sequence: CAWSAGPHSYNEQFF. CDR3 nucleotide sequence: TGTGCCTGGAGTGCCGGTCCGCACTCCTACAATGAGCAGTTCTTC. Full variable domain (outside the CDR3, taken from reference TRBV30 and TRBJ2-1): SQTIHQWPATLVQPVGSPLSLECTVEGTSNPNLYWYRQAAGRGLQLLFYSVGIGQISSEVPQNLSASRPQDRQFILSSKKLLLSDSGFYLCAWSAGPHSYNEQFFGPGTRLTVL.

This clone has just a few counts. This chain uses TRBV7-2 with TRBJ2-3, with D possibly being TRBD2 (5 bases). Germline V gene data show CDR1 as SGHTA and CDR2 as FQGNSA. Trimming took 0 bases from V and 6 from J, leaving 13 bases between them. The CDR3 totals 15 residues. Written as DNA, the CDR3 is TGTGCCAGCAGCTTAGCCCCCCCTAGCATGGATACGCAGTATTTT. It yields the protein CASSLAPPSMDTQYF.

This chain uses TRBV7-2 with TRBJ2-1; TRBD1 matches 9 bases. The V gene end was trimmed by 7 bases and the J gene end by 5 bases; junction bases not matched to a gene: 3. CDR1 and CDR2 from the germline V gene are SGHTA and FQGNSA. This CDR3 spans 13 amino acids. The CDR3 is CASIRDRDNEQFF. DNA for the CDR3: TGTGCCAGCATCCGGGACAGGGACAATGAGCAGTTCTTC.

This clone was picked up a small number of times. This chain joins TRBV18 and TRBJ2-2; D is undetermined. Between the trimmed V and J ends, which lost 3 bases and 9 bases, there was a span of 8 bases. The germline gives CDR1 KGHSH, CDR2 LQKENI. This CDR3 comprises 12 residues. The chain's CDR3 is CASSPFERELFF. CDR3 sequence (DNA): TGTGCCAGCTCACCCTTCGAGAGGGAGCTGTTTTTT.

The V and J genes are TRBV19 and TRBJ2-4, with TRBD2 as a possible D gene (7 bases). The CDR3 extends over 15 amino acids. V shed 3 bases and J shed 6 bases, with 15 bases lying between them. CDR1 is LNHDA and CDR2 is SQIVND in the germline V gene (reference sequence). CDR3 bases: TGTGCCAGTAGTATCGGGGGGCTCTTTCGAAACATTCAGTACTTC. Translating gives CASSIGGLFRNIQYF.

This clone was seen a handful of times. The chain uses TRBV7-9 and TRBJ2-1; 8 nucleotides agree with TRBD1. V gave up 5 bases and J gave up 0 bases; unmatched junction bases: 3. The germline CDR1 and CDR2 sequences are SEHNR and FQNEAQ (reference sequence). This CDR3 is built from 15 residues. The CDR3 DNA reads TGTGCCAGCAGCCAGACAGGGGACTCCTACAATGAGCAGTTCTTC. It translates to CASSQTGDSYNEQFF.

The CDR3 DNA follows: TGTGCCAGCAGCCTCTGGGGTCAGGGCATCGAGCAGTACTTC. Protein: CASSLWGQGIEQYF. The chain couples TRBV13 to TRBJ2-7; D is perhaps TRBD1 (5 bases). This CDR3 contains 14 residues. Trimming took off 5 bases at V and 6 bases at J, with 17 bases between the two ends. The germline CDR1 and CDR2 sequences are PRHDT and FYEKMQ (reference sequence).

This clone was observed a handful of times. The genes are TRBV6-5 and TRBJ2-4; tentative D call: TRBD2 (6 bases). Germline CDR1 is MNHEY and CDR2 is SVGAGI. The V end was cut by 5 bases, the J end by 0 bases, with 8 bases between. The CDR3 runs to 14 residues. DNA of the CDR3: TGTGCCAGCAGTCCCGGGAGAGCCAAAAACATTCAGTACTTC. Amino acids: CASSPGRAKNIQYF.

This clone has just a few counts. Since the CDR3 does not end with the conserved phenylalanine or tryptophan, this likely comes from a read error. No DNA is shown, since the ends of the CDR3 on it are uncertain; the CDR3 is the one TCRdb lists. The chain recombines TRBV4-3 with TRBJ2-7; the D call in the table, TRBD1, was not verified against the DNA. In germline, CDR1 is LGHNA, CDR2 YSLEER. A total of 12 residues make up the CDR3, ends included. The CDR3 protein is CASSQSRDRGKQ.